The rows below give T cell receptor beta chains drawn from one sample of a study of blood T cell repertoires in COVID-19. Only in-frame clones appear in the TCRdb table, and some are missing; sequencing was by immunoSEQ multiplex PCR. Of approximately 220,000 clones in the sample, around 85% were seen once. Sequenced material: peripheral blood. Receptors originate from a man between 35 and 55 years old with acute or convalescent COVID-19. Both conserved end residues are part of each CDR3.

TRBV9,TRBJ1-1,CASGPSGDGTEAFF
TRBV2,TRBJ2-7,CASLIRAGNEQYF
TRBV6-1,TRBJ1-5,CASSERPGRNQPQHF
TRBV6-5,TRBJ1-2,CASSYIRTGGGYGYTF
TRBV29-1,TRBJ2-6,CSVYFWGSSGANVLTF
TRBV7-2,TRBJ1-1,CASSLVGYYNTEAFF
TRBV15,TRBJ2-1,CATSRETGGPNEQFF
TRBV9,TRBJ2-1,CASSAPRGGNEQFF
TRBV7-2,TRBJ2-2,CASSLVTSWVNTGELFF
TRBV21-1,TRBJ1-1,CASSRSPGNTEAFF
TRBV30,TRBJ1-6,CAWSSGIPPLHF
TRBV5-1,TRBJ1-1,CASRAGDRGWDTEAFF
TRBV2,TRBJ2-2,CASRQGDANTGELFF
TRBV18,TRBJ1-5,CASSPSSGFMTNQPQHF
TRBV5-1,TRBJ1-6,CASSLGQRKDVSPLHF
TRBV7-9,TRBJ1-1,CASSFPGLSEAFF
TRBV9,TRBJ2-1,CASSTPGTSRDSEQFF
TRBV25-1,TRBJ2-7,CASSVRGHEQYF
TRBV19,TRBJ2-7,CASSRRDRTYEQYF
TRBV5-1,TRBJ2-3,CASSSEGTDTQYF
TRBV24-1,TRBJ2-3,CATKAASTDTQYF
TRBV7-2,TRBJ2-1,CASSYSGTKLNEQFF
TRBV5-1,TRBJ2-1,CASSWVREHEQFF
TRBV27,TRBJ1-6,CASSLDVRGTDSPLHF
TRBV7-9,TRBJ2-1,CASSLSGGRDEQFF
TRBV7-7,TRBJ2-7,CASSPGTSGLYEQYF
TRBV2,TRBJ2-1,CATPRGPNSAEQFF
TRBV12-3/TRBV12-4,TRBJ2-1,CASLYSLSNEQFF
TRBV4-2,TRBJ1-2,CASSNDRVNGYTF
TRBV21-1,TRBJ1-5,CASSSNRGHNQPQHF
TRBV5-5,TRBJ2-1,CASSLAGANNEQFF
TRBV15,TRBJ2-7,CATSRDHPDTSYEQYF
TRBV2,TRBJ1-5,CASSERLAGYSNQPQHF
TRBV6-6,TRBJ2-6,CASSPGTGGRSGANVLTF
TRBV19,TRBJ2-4,CASSGRDRGFAKNIQYF
TRBV27,TRBJ1-3,CASSLRSSGNTIYF
TRBV6-5,TRBJ2-3,CASSLRGHGADTQYF
TRBV19,TRBJ1-1,CASNKVGQGPNTEAFF
TRBV30,TRBJ2-3,CAWSVHGAFASSTDTQYF
TRBV7-9,TRBJ1-4,CASSLDRGNEKLFF
TRBV18,TRBJ1-2,CASSPEDSNYGYTF
TRBV11-2,TRBJ2-1,CASSLVYGGALSYNEQFF
TRBV7-3,TRBJ2-3,CASSPTSLHTQYF
TRBV29-1,TRBJ2-1,CSVGRQGGNEQFF
TRBV21-1,TRBJ2-5,CASLSRGETQYF
TRBV19,TRBJ2-7,CASSIDPRGSSYEQYF